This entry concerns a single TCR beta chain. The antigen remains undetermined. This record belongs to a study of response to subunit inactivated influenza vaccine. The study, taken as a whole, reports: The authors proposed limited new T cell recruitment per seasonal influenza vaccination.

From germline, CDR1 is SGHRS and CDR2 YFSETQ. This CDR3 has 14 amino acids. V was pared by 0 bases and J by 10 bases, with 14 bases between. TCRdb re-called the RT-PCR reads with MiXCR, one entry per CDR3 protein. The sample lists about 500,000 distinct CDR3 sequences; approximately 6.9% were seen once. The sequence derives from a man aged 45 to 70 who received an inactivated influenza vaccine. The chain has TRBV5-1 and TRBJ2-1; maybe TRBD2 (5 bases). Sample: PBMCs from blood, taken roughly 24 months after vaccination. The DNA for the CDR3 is TGCGCCAGCAGCTTGGAGGGTCAGACGGGGGAGCAGTTCTTC. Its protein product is CASSLEGQTGEQFF.